This paragraph covers one TCR beta chain sequence. The data are from a study of blood T cell repertoires in COVID-19. Study-level information: The cDNA or gDNA used as material had been derived from T cells, B-cell-depleted T cells, or PBMCs.

Clones were read by immunoSEQ multiplex PCR, and TCRdb kept only the in-frame ones, dropping some. The top ten clones hold around 6% of a sample with under 200,000 clones, 70% to 80% of them seen once. The CDR3 is 14 residues long. V was clipped by 1 base and J by 2 bases, with 9 bases between them. Germline V lookup: CDR1 SGHAT, CDR2 FQNNGV. The source is a woman in her thirties or forties with COVID-19, enrolled during active disease. Sequenced: peripheral blood. This chain links TRBV11-2 with TRBJ2-7, with TRBD2 as a possible D gene (6 bases). The chain's CDR3 is CASSLGRGPYEQYF. The CDR3 region has the DNA TGTGCCAGCAGCTTAGGGAGGGGCCCCTACGAGCAGTACTTC.